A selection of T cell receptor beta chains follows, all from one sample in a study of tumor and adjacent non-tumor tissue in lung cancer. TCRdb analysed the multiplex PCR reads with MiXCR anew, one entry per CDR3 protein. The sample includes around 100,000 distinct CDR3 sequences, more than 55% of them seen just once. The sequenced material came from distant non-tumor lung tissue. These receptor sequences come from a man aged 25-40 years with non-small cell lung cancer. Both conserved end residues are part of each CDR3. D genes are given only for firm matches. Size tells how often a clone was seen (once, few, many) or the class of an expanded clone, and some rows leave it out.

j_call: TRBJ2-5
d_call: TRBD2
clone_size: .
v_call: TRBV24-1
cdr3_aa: CATIEKGLAGSETQYF
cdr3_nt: TGTGCCACCATTGAGAAAGGACTAGCGGGGTCCGAGACCCAGTACTTC

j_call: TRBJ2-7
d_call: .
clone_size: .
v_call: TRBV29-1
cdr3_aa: CSARLSSCEQYF
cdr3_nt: TGCAGCGCCCGGTTGAGTTCCTGCGAGCAGTACTTC

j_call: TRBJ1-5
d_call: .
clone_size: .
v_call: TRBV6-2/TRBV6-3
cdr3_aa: CASSLEVSNQPQHF
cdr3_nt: TGTGCCAGTAGCCTAGAGGTTAGCAATCAGCCCCAGCATTTT

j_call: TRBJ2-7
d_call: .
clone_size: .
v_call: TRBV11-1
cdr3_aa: CANNVSSLHEQYF
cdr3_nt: TGTGCCAACAACGTGTCGAGTTTACACGAGCAGTACTTC

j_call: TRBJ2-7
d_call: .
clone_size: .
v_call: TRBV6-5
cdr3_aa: CASSYRANSYERYF
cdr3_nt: TGTGCCAGCAGTTATAGGGCCAACTCCTACGAGCGGTATTTC

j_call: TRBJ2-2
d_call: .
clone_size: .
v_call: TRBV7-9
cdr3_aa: CAAYVGRRDTGELFF
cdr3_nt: TGTGCCGCTTATGTGGGTCGGCGAGACACCGGGGAGCTGTTTTTT

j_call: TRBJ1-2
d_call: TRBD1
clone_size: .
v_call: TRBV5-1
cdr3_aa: CASGFSTGGLMRGYTF
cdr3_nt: TGCGCCAGCGGCTTTTCTACAGGGGGCCTAATGCGGGGCTACACCTTC

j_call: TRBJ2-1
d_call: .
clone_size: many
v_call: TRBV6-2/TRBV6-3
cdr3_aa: CASRVGNEQFF
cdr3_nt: TGTGCCAGCAGGGTTGGCAATGAGCAGTTCTTC

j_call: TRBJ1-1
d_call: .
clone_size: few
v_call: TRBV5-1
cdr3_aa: CASSLYGLTEAFF
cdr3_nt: TGCGCCAGCAGCTTGTATGGACTCACTGAAGCTTTCTTT

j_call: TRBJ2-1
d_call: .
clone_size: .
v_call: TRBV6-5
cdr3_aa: CASSYSGAYNEQLF
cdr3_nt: TGTGCCAGTAGTTACTCTGGGGCTTACAATGAGCAGCTCTTC

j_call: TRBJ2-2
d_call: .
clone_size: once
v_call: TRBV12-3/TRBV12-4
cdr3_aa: CASSLEGGVGELFF
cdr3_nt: TGTGCAAGCAGTTTGGAGGGAGGCGTCGGGGAGCTGTTTTTT

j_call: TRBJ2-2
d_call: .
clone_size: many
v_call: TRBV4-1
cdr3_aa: CASSQVRATGELFF
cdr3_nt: TGCGCCAGCAGCCAAGTCAGGGCCACCGGGGAGCTGTTTTTT

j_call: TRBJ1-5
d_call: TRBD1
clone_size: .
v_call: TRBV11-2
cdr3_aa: CASSGLEGTGSQPQHF
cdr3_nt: TGTGCCAGCAGCGGCCTCGAGGGGACAGGGAGTCAGCCCCAGCATTTT

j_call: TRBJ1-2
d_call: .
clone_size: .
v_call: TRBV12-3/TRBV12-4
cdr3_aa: CASTSLDLGHYGYTF
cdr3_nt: TGTGCCAGCACTTCCCTGGACTTGGGACACTATGGCTACACCTTC

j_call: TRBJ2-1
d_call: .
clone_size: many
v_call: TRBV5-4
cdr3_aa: CASSFKGSSYNEQFF
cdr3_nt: TGTGCCAGCAGCTTTAAAGGGAGCTCCTACAATGAGCAGTTCTTC

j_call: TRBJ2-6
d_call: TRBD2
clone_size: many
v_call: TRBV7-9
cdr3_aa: CASRRLAGEAFGANVLTF
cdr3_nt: TGTGCCAGCAGACGACTAGCGGGAGAGGCTTTTGGGGCCAACGTCCTGACTTTC

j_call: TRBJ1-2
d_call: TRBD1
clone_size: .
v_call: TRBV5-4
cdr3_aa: CASSRRTGGDYGYTF
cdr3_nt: TGTGCGAGCAGCCGTAGGACAGGGGGCGACTATGGCTACACCTTC

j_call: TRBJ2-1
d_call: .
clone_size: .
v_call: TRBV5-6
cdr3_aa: CVSSLVSGSNEQFF
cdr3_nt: TGTGTCAGCAGCTTGGTCTCAGGGTCTAATGAGCAGTTCTTC

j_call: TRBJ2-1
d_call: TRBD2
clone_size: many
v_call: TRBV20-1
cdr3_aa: CSARQLAGGHSYNEQFF
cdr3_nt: TGCAGTGCTAGACAGCTAGCGGGGGGACACTCCTACAATGAGCAGTTCTTC

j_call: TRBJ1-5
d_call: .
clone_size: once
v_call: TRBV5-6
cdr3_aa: CASSLAPTSQPQHF
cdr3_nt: TGTGCCAGCAGTCTGGCCCCCACGAGTCAGCCCCAGCATTTT

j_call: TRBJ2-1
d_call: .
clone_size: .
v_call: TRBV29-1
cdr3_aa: CSVEVPGPYNEQFF
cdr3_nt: TGCAGCGTTGAAGTGCCGGGGCCCTACAATGAGCAGTTCTTC

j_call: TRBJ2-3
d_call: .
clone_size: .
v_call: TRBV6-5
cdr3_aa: CASSLGDTRSTDTQYF
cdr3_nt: TGTGCCAGCAGTTTGGGGGACACCCGGAGTACAGATACGCAGTATTTT

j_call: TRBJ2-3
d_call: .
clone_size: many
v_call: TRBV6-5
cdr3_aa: CASSYVGDTQYF
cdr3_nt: TGTGCCAGCAGTTACGTCGGGGATACGCAGTATTTT

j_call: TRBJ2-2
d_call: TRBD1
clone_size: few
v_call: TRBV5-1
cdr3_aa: CASRSGTANTGELFF
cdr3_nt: TGCGCCAGCAGGTCCGGGACAGCGAACACCGGGGAGCTGTTTTTT

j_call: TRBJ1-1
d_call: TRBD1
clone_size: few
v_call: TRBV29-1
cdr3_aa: CSVEESRGSTEAFF
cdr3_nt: TGCAGCGTTGAAGAGTCCAGGGGGAGCACTGAAGCTTTCTTT

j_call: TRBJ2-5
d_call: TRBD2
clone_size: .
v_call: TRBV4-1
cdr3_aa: CARSQDPTSAQDETQYF
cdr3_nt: TGCGCCAGGAGCCAAGATCCGACTAGCGCGCAAGATGAGACCCAGTACTTC

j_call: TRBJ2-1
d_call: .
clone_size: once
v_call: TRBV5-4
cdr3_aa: CASSVGGPWGNEQFF
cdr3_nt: TGTGCCAGCAGCGTTGGAGGCCCCTGGGGCAATGAGCAGTTCTTC

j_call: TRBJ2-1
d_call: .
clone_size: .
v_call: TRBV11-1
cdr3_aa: CASRLETNERFF
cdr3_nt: TGTGCCAGCAGGTTAGAGACCAATGAGCGGTTCTTC

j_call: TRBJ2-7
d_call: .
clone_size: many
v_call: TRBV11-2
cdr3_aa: CASSLEEGAAYEQYF
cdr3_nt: TGTGCCAGTAGCTTAGAGGAGGGGGCGGCCTACGAGCAGTACTTC

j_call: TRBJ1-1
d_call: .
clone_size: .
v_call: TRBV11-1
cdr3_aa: CASSGHPNTEAFF
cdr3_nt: TGTGCCAGTAGTGGACATCCCAACACTGAGGCTTTCTTT

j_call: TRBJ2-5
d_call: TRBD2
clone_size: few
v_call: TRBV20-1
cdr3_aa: CSAELAQQETQYF
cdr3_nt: TGCAGTGCTGAACTAGCGCAGCAAGAGACCCAGTACTTC

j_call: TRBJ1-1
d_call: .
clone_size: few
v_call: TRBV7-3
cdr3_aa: CASSWTANTEAFF
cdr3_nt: TGTGCCAGCAGCTGGACAGCGAACACTGAAGCTTTCTTT

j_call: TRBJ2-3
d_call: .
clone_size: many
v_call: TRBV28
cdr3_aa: CASRGWLEAADTQYF
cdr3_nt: TGTGCCAGCAGGGGGTGGTTGGAGGCCGCAGATACGCAGTATTTT

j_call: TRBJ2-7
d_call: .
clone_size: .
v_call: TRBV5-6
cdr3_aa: CASRFSISYEKYF
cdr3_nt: TGTGCCAGCAGGTTCTCCATCTCCTACGAGAAGTACTTC

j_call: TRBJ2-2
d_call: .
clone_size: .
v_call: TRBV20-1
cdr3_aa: CSARWNIGELLF
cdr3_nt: TGCAGTGCTAGATGGAACATCGGGGAGCTGTTATTT

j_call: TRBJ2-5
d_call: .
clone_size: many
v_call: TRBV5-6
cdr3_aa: CASSSLTRQGETQYF
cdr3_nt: TGTGCCAGCAGCAGCTTAACCCGCCAGGGGGAGACCCAGTACTTC

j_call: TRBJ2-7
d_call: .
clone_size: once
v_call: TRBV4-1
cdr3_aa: CASSQDPSASCEQYF
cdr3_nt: TGCGCCAGCAGCCAAGATCCAAGTGCATCCTGCGAGCAGTACTTC

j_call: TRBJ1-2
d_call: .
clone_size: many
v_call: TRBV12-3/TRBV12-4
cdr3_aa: CASSPGRNYGYTF
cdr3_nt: TGTGCCAGCAGTCCCGGACGGAACTATGGCTACACCTTC

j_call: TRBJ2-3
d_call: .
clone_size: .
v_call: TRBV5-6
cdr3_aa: CTSSALTTDTQYF
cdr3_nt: TGTACCAGCAGCGCTTTAACAACAGATACGCAGTATTTT

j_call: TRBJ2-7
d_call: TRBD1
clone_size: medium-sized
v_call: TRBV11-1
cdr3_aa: CASSRGTGKTYEQYF
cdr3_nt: TGTGCCAGCAGCCGGGGGACAGGGAAAACCTACGAGCAGTACTTC

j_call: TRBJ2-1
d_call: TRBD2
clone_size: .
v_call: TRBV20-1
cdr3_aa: CSALTGTSVFHERFF
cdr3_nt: TGCAGTGCCCTGACGGGGACTAGCGTTTTCCATGAGCGGTTCTTC

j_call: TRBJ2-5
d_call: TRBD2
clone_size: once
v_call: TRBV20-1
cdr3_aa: CNAEAGGQEIQYF
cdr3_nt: TGCAATGCTGAAGCGGGGGGCCAAGAGATCCAGTACTTC

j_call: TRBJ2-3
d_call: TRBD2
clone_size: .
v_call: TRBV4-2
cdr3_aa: CASSLGLAVTDTQYF
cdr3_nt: TGCGCCAGCAGCCTGGGACTAGCCGTCACAGATACGCAGTATTTT

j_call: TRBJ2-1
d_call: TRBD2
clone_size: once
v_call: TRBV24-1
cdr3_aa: CVTQSGNRDEQFF
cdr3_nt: TGTGTCACCCAAAGCGGGAATCGAGATGAGCAGTTCTTC

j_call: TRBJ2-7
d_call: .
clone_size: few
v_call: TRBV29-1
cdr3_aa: CGVSTGYEQYF
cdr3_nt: TGCGGCGTGAGTACAGGGTACGAGCAGTACTTC

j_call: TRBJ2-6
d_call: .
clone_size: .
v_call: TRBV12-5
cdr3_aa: CASGLVRAYSEANVLTF
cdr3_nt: TGTGCTAGTGGTTTGGTAAGGGCATACTCTGAGGCCAACGTCCTGACCTTC

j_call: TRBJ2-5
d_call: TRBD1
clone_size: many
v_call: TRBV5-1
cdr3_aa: CASSLWAGGFQETQYF
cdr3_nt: TGCGCCAGCAGCTTGTGGGCAGGGGGTTTCCAAGAGACCCAGTACTTC

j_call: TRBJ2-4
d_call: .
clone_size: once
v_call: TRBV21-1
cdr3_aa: CASMDRGSDIQYF
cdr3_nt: TGTGCCAGCATGGACAGGGGCAGTGACATTCAGTACTTC

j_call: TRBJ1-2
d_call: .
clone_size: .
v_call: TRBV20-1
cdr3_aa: CSARDRGAVHYGYTF
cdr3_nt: TGCAGTGCTAGAGATCGGGGCGCAGTACACTATGGCTACACCTTC

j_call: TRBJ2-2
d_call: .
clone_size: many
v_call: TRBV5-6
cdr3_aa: CASSLGGTGELFF
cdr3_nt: TGTGCCAGCAGCTTGGGGGGGACCGGGGAGCTGTTTTTT

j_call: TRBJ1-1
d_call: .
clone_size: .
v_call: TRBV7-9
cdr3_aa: CASSHMVNEAFF
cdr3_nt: TGTGCCAGCAGTCACATGGTTAACGAAGCTTTCTTT

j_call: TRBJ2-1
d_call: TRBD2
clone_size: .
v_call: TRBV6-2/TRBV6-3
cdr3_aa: CANASGTSGYNEQFF
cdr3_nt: TGTGCCAACGCATCCGGGACTAGCGGATACAATGAGCAGTTTTTC

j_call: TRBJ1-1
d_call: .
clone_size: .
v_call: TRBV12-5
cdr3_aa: CASGLGPSTEAFF
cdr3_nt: TGTGCTAGTGGTTTAGGACCGAGCACTGAAGCTTTCTTT

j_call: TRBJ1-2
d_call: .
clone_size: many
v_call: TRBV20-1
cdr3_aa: CSARDKANYGYTF
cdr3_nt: TGCAGTGCTAGAGACAAAGCTAACTATGGCTACACCTTC

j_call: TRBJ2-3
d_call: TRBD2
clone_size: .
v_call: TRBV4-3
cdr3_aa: CASSPSAGSTDTQNF
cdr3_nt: TGCGCCAGCAGCCCGTCAGCGGGGAGCACAGATACGCAAAATTTT

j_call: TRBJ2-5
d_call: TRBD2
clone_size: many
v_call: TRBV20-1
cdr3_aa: CSFRGGETQYF
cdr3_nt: TGCAGCTTCCGGGGGGGCGAGACCCAGTACTTC

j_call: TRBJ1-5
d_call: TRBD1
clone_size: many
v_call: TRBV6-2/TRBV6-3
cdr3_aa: CASRTNRGPSNQPQHF
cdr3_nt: TGTGCCAGCAGAACCAACAGGGGGCCCAGCAATCAGCCCCAGCATTTT

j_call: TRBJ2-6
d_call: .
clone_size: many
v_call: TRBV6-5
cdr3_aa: CASRIRGISGANVLTF
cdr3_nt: TGTGCCAGCAGAATACGGGGGATCTCTGGGGCCAACGTCCTGACTTTC

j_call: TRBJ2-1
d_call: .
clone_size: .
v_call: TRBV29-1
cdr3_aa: CSAAQQGEGEQFF
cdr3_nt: TGCAGCGCAGCCCAGCAGGGGGAGGGTGAGCAGTTCTTC

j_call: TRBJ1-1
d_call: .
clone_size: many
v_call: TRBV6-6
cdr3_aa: CASSELGRRFEAFF
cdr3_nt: TGTGCCAGCAGCGAACTAGGAAGACGTTTTGAAGCTTTCTTT